This is a list of T cell receptor beta chains from one sample in a study of shared clonotypes between healthy human individuals. TCRdb keeps only in-frame clones here, not all; method: immunoSEQ multiplex PCR. The sample consists of about 2.1 million clones, around 93% of them appearing once. Sequenced input: naive CD8+ T cells from PBMCs. These receptor sequences come from a man younger than 35 in good health. Some clones in this sample may be carry-over from other donors' samples. Each CDR3 is given with its conserved first and last residue. A D gene is named only where the DNA matches it firmly. The size of a clone is reported for some rows only, either as once, few or many, or as a class for expanded clones.

len: 15
d_gene: TRBD1
j_gene: TRBJ2-7
abundance: .
v_gene: TRBV27
CDR3nt: TGTGCCAGCAGCTTGGGACAGGGGGTTACCTACGAGCAGTACTTC
CDR3aa: CASSLGQGVTYEQYF

len: 14
d_gene: .
j_gene: TRBJ2-6
abundance: .
v_gene: TRBV27
CDR3nt: TGTGCCAGCAGTCACAGGGTCGGGGCCAACGTCCTGACTTTC
CDR3aa: CASSHRVGANVLTF

len: 16
d_gene: TRBD2
j_gene: TRBJ2-1
abundance: once
v_gene: TRBV7-3
CDR3nt: TGTGCCAGCAGCTTAACGTTAGCGGGAGTAGGGAATGAGCAGTTCTTC
CDR3aa: CASSLTLAGVGNEQFF

len: 15
d_gene: TRBD2
j_gene: TRBJ2-5
abundance: .
v_gene: TRBV2
CDR3nt: TGTGCCAGCAGTGGTCCGGGAGGGCTTCAAGAGACCCAGTACTTC
CDR3aa: CASSGPGGLQETQYF

len: 14
d_gene: .
j_gene: TRBJ2-6
abundance: .
v_gene: TRBV2
CDR3nt: TGTGCCAGTCGGACAGTTACTGGGGCCAACGTCCTGACTTTC
CDR3aa: CASRTVTGANVLTF

len: 15
d_gene: TRBD1
j_gene: TRBJ2-7
abundance: .
v_gene: TRBV11-2
CDR3nt: TGTGCCAGCAGCTCTCGGACAGGGAGCCCCTACGAGCAGTACTTC
CDR3aa: CASSSRTGSPYEQYF

len: 14
d_gene: .
j_gene: TRBJ2-7
abundance: .
v_gene: TRBV28
CDR3nt: TGTGCCAGCAGTTTATTGGGGGACCCCTACGAGCAGTACTTC
CDR3aa: CASSLLGDPYEQYF

len: 16
d_gene: TRBD1
j_gene: TRBJ1-2
abundance: .
v_gene: TRBV7-8
CDR3nt: TGTGCCAGCAGCGGGGACAGGGGGCCCTTTAACTATGGCTACACCTTC
CDR3aa: CASSGDRGPFNYGYTF

len: 15
d_gene: .
j_gene: TRBJ2-2
abundance: .
v_gene: TRBV7-2
CDR3nt: TGTGCCAGCAGCTTAAGGACACAGGGTACCGGGGAGCTGTTTTTT
CDR3aa: CASSLRTQGTGELFF

len: 15
d_gene: TRBD2
j_gene: TRBJ2-2
abundance: .
v_gene: TRBV6-6
CDR3nt: TGTGCCATACGGAGGCTAGCGGGTTCCACCGGGGAGCTGTTTTTT
CDR3aa: CAIRRLAGSTGELFF

len: 15
d_gene: .
j_gene: TRBJ1-4
abundance: .
v_gene: TRBV19
CDR3nt: TGTGCCAGTAGTCCCCGGGGGAAGTCTAATGAAAAACTGTTTTTT
CDR3aa: CASSPRGKSNEKLFF

len: 17
d_gene: .
j_gene: TRBJ1-4
abundance: .
v_gene: TRBV9
CDR3nt: TGTGCCAGCAGCGAACGGAGCGTCAGAGGGGGTGATGAAAAACTGTTTTTT
CDR3aa: CASSERSVRGGDEKLFF

len: 17
d_gene: TRBD2
j_gene: TRBJ2-5
abundance: .
v_gene: TRBV5-5
CDR3nt: TGTGCCAGCAGACAAAGGGGAGGGGAAACCTACCAAGAGACCCAGTACTTC
CDR3aa: CASRQRGGETYQETQYF

len: 14
d_gene: .
j_gene: TRBJ1-1
abundance: .
v_gene: TRBV27
CDR3nt: TGTGCCAGCAGTTTATCGAGGGGGGGCACTGAAGCTTTCTTT
CDR3aa: CASSLSRGGTEAFF

len: 15
d_gene: TRBD2
j_gene: TRBJ2-7
abundance: .
v_gene: TRBV27
CDR3nt: TGTGCCAGTTCCGGGACTAGCATCTCCTTTTACGAGCAGTACTTC
CDR3aa: CASSGTSISFYEQYF

len: 14
d_gene: .
j_gene: TRBJ2-7
abundance: .
v_gene: TRBV15
CDR3nt: TGTGCCACCAGCAGAGGCACGGGGGACTACGAGCAGTACTTC
CDR3aa: CATSRGTGDYEQYF

len: 14
d_gene: .
j_gene: TRBJ2-3
abundance: .
v_gene: TRBV7-3
CDR3nt: TGTGCCAGCAGCTCCACCTTTGGGGGAGATACGCAGTATTTT
CDR3aa: CASSSTFGGDTQYF

len: 14
d_gene: .
j_gene: TRBJ1-1
abundance: once
v_gene: TRBV11-2
CDR3nt: TGTGCCAGCAGTCCGCCGGGATGGGACACTGAAGCTTTCTTT
CDR3aa: CASSPPGWDTEAFF

len: 19
d_gene: .
j_gene: TRBJ2-7
abundance: .
v_gene: TRBV4-1
CDR3nt: TGCGCCAGCAGCCAAGGTCCGACAGGATACACCCAAATTTCCTACGAGCAGTACTTC
CDR3aa: CASSQGPTGYTQISYEQYF

len: 15
d_gene: TRBD2
j_gene: TRBJ2-7
abundance: .
v_gene: TRBV4-3
CDR3nt: TGCGCCAGCAGCCAAGCTAGCGGGAGGGTTTACGAGCAGTACTTC
CDR3aa: CASSQASGRVYEQYF

len: 14
d_gene: .
j_gene: TRBJ2-2
abundance: .
v_gene: TRBV4-2
CDR3nt: TGTGCCAGCAGCCAAGAAGACTACACCGGGGAGCTGTTTTTT
CDR3aa: CASSQEDYTGELFF

len: 15
d_gene: TRBD2
j_gene: TRBJ2-7
abundance: .
v_gene: TRBV5-1
CDR3nt: TGCGCCAGCAGCCCAGGGCGGGACTATATCTACGAGCAGTACTTC
CDR3aa: CASSPGRDYIYEQYF

len: 13
d_gene: .
j_gene: TRBJ2-7
abundance: once
v_gene: TRBV29-1
CDR3nt: TGCAGCGTTGAACTCCCAGGCCCCGGCGAGCAGTACTTC
CDR3aa: CSVELPGPGEQYF

len: 15
d_gene: TRBD2
j_gene: TRBJ2-7
abundance: .
v_gene: TRBV27
CDR3nt: TGTGCCAGCAACCACCGCCGACTAGCGGGAAGAGAGCAGTACTTC
CDR3aa: CASNHRRLAGREQYF

len: 14
d_gene: TRBD1
j_gene: TRBJ2-7
abundance: .
v_gene: TRBV6-5
CDR3nt: TGTGCCAGCAGTCCGACAGGGCTACAGTACGAGCAGTACTTC
CDR3aa: CASSPTGLQYEQYF

len: 11
d_gene: .
j_gene: TRBJ2-7
abundance: .
v_gene: TRBV27
CDR3nt: TGTGCCAGCAGTTTATGGGGGGAGCAGTACTTC
CDR3aa: CASSLWGEQYF